A selection of T cell receptor beta chains follows, all from one sample in a study of cytomegalovirus exposure and HLA in healthy donors. Data came from immunoSEQ multiplex PCR; TCRdb stores just in-frame clones and leaves some out. The table lists some 170,000 clones, under 80% of them singletons. The sequenced sample consisted of PBMCs. The receptor source for this set is a human donor in good health. Both conserved end residues are part of each CDR3. The order of the fields is CDR3 length, D gene, J gene, clone size, V gene, CDR3 DNA, CDR3 protein. The D gene is left open where the match is weak. Expanded clones are given a class, and other clones once, few, many or no size at all.

cdr3_length: 17; d_call: NA; j_call: TRBJ1-2; clone_size: NA; v_call: TRBV4-3; cdr3_nt: TGCGCCAGCAGCCAGCAACGAGAAGGCAGGCCCTACTATGGCTACACCTTC; cdr3_aa: CASSQQREGRPYYGYTF
cdr3_length: 14; d_call: TRBD2; j_call: TRBJ2-7; clone_size: NA; v_call: TRBV27; cdr3_nt: TGTGCCAGCAGCACTAGCGGGGGCTCCTACGAGCAGTACTTC; cdr3_aa: CASSTSGGSYEQYF
cdr3_length: 15; d_call: TRBD2; j_call: TRBJ2-2; clone_size: few; v_call: TRBV6-5; cdr3_nt: TGTGCCACCGTGGCGGGGGGGAACTTACTCGGGGAGCTGTTTTTT; cdr3_aa: CATVAGGNLLGELFF
cdr3_length: 16; d_call: NA; j_call: TRBJ1-1; clone_size: NA; v_call: TRBV7-9; cdr3_nt: TGTGCCAGCAGCTCAGCGCGATCTCAGGGTAACACTGAAGCTTTCTTT; cdr3_aa: CASSSARSQGNTEAFF
cdr3_length: 18; d_call: TRBD2; j_call: TRBJ2-1; clone_size: NA; v_call: TRBV7-8; cdr3_nt: TGTGCCAGCAGCCCCCTACCCCGACTAGCGGGGACCAACAATGAGCAGTTCTTC; cdr3_aa: CASSPLPRLAGTNNEQFF
cdr3_length: 19; d_call: NA; j_call: TRBJ2-7; clone_size: NA; v_call: TRBV5-1; cdr3_nt: TGCGCCAGCAGCTTGCTACCAGGGAGCGGGCAGAGCAATAGGGCCGAGCAGTACTTC; cdr3_aa: CASSLLPGSGQSNRAEQYF
cdr3_length: 15; d_call: TRBD1; j_call: TRBJ2-2; clone_size: NA; v_call: TRBV5-1; cdr3_nt: TGCGCCAGCTCCCGACGACAGGGCAGCACCGGGGAGCTGTTTTTT; cdr3_aa: CASSRRQGSTGELFF
cdr3_length: 14; d_call: NA; j_call: TRBJ2-4; clone_size: NA; v_call: TRBV5-4; cdr3_nt: TGTGCCAGCTCCCTAGCCGGTACCAAAAACATTCAGTACTTC; cdr3_aa: CASSLAGTKNIQYF
cdr3_length: 13; d_call: NA; j_call: TRBJ2-3; clone_size: NA; v_call: TRBV6-1; cdr3_nt: TGTGCCAGCAGTGTGTCAGTGGCAGATACGCAGTATTTT; cdr3_aa: CASSVSVADTQYF
cdr3_length: 13; d_call: NA; j_call: TRBJ1-3; clone_size: few; v_call: TRBV6-1; cdr3_nt: TGTGCCAGCAGTGAGAACACTGGAAACACCATATATTTT; cdr3_aa: CASSENTGNTIYF
cdr3_length: 13; d_call: NA; j_call: TRBJ1-1; clone_size: NA; v_call: TRBV30; cdr3_nt: TGTGCCTGGAGTGTACGGGGAGACACTGAAGCTTTCTTT; cdr3_aa: CAWSVRGDTEAFF
cdr3_length: 14; d_call: NA; j_call: TRBJ1-2; clone_size: NA; v_call: TRBV19; cdr3_nt: TGTGCCAGTACGCGGGTGGGCGGGAGCTATGGCTACACCTTC; cdr3_aa: CASTRVGGSYGYTF
cdr3_length: 13; d_call: NA; j_call: TRBJ2-5; clone_size: NA; v_call: TRBV7-2; cdr3_nt: TGTGCCAGCAGCTTAGAAGTTGCGAGGGGGAAATACTTC; cdr3_aa: CASSLEVARGKYF
cdr3_length: 13; d_call: NA; j_call: TRBJ2-7; clone_size: NA; v_call: TRBV7-6; cdr3_nt: TGTGCCAGCAGCTTAGTCCCAGGGGATGAGCAGTACTTC; cdr3_aa: CASSLVPGDEQYF
cdr3_length: 17; d_call: TRBD2; j_call: TRBJ2-5; clone_size: NA; v_call: TRBV5-4; cdr3_nt: TGTGCCAGCAACACCGGGACTAGCGGGGGGGCGCAAGAGACCCAGTACTTC; cdr3_aa: CASNTGTSGGAQETQYF
cdr3_length: 16; d_call: NA; j_call: TRBJ2-7; clone_size: NA; v_call: TRBV9; cdr3_nt: TGTGCCAGCAGTGCTTCCGGGGACTCGAGCTCCTACGAGCAGTACTTC; cdr3_aa: CASSASGDSSSYEQYF
cdr3_length: 14; d_call: NA; j_call: TRBJ1-1; clone_size: NA; v_call: TRBV9; cdr3_nt: TGTGCCAGCAGCGTAGGGGGGAGGGGCACTGAAGCTTTCTTT; cdr3_aa: CASSVGGRGTEAFF
cdr3_length: 15; d_call: NA; j_call: TRBJ1-1; clone_size: NA; v_call: TRBV6-5; cdr3_nt: TGTGCCAGCAGTTTCCGGACACCGAGAAACACTGAAGCTTTCTTT; cdr3_aa: CASSFRTPRNTEAFF
cdr3_length: 15; d_call: NA; j_call: TRBJ2-3; clone_size: NA; v_call: TRBV11-2; cdr3_nt: TGTGCCAGCAGCTACCTGAGCGGGTTCACAGATACGCAGTATTTT; cdr3_aa: CASSYLSGFTDTQYF
cdr3_length: 14; d_call: NA; j_call: TRBJ2-5; clone_size: few; v_call: TRBV7-2; cdr3_nt: TGTGCCAGCAGCTTACAGGGTAGCACGGAGACCCAGTACTTC; cdr3_aa: CASSLQGSTETQYF
cdr3_length: 19; d_call: NA; j_call: TRBJ1-3; clone_size: NA; v_call: TRBV18; cdr3_nt: TGTGCCAGCTCATCAAATCGCCGGGGAGGGGAAAGTTCTGGAAACACCATATATTTT; cdr3_aa: CASSSNRRGGESSGNTIYF
cdr3_length: 15; d_call: TRBD1; j_call: TRBJ1-4; clone_size: once; v_call: TRBV5-1; cdr3_nt: TGCGCCAGCAGCTTGGGGGGACAGGGTTTTGAAAAACTGTTTTTT; cdr3_aa: CASSLGGQGFEKLFF
cdr3_length: 13; d_call: NA; j_call: TRBJ2-7; clone_size: NA; v_call: TRBV5-6; cdr3_nt: TGTGCCAGCAGCCCCGCGGCAGGGGCCGAGCAGTACTTC; cdr3_aa: CASSPAAGAEQYF
cdr3_length: 15; d_call: TRBD1; j_call: TRBJ2-5; clone_size: NA; v_call: TRBV7-3; cdr3_nt: TGTGCCAGCAGCTTGGGACAGGGGGACCAAGAGACCCAGTACTTC; cdr3_aa: CASSLGQGDQETQYF
cdr3_length: 15; d_call: TRBD2; j_call: TRBJ2-1; clone_size: NA; v_call: TRBV2; cdr3_nt: TGTGCCAGCAGCCGAGCTAGCGGGGGGTACAATGAGCAGTTCTTC; cdr3_aa: CASSRASGGYNEQFF
cdr3_length: 15; d_call: TRBD2; j_call: TRBJ2-5; clone_size: NA; v_call: TRBV7-2; cdr3_nt: TGTGCCAGCAGCGACGGGGGGGGGAACCAAGAGACCCAGTACTTC; cdr3_aa: CASSDGGGNQETQYF
cdr3_length: 15; d_call: NA; j_call: TRBJ1-4; clone_size: NA; v_call: TRBV10-2; cdr3_nt: TGCGCCAGCAGCCCTACAGGGCTTCGGAATGAAAAACTGTTTTTT; cdr3_aa: CASSPTGLRNEKLFF
cdr3_length: 17; d_call: NA; j_call: TRBJ1-6; clone_size: NA; v_call: TRBV27; cdr3_nt: TGTGCCAGCAGCCAACAGGGTTTAAGCTCCTATAATTCACCCCTCCACTTT; cdr3_aa: CASSQQGLSSYNSPLHF
cdr3_length: 16; d_call: TRBD2; j_call: TRBJ2-1; clone_size: once; v_call: TRBV2; cdr3_nt: TGTGCCAGCAATAAGGAAGCGGGGGGATACTACAATGAGCAGTTCTTC; cdr3_aa: CASNKEAGGYYNEQFF
cdr3_length: 14; d_call: NA; j_call: TRBJ1-4; clone_size: few; v_call: TRBV19; cdr3_nt: TGTGCCAGTAGTACTATAGGGGGGGATGAAAAACTGTTTTTT; cdr3_aa: CASSTIGGDEKLFF
cdr3_length: 14; d_call: NA; j_call: TRBJ2-5; clone_size: NA; v_call: TRBV6-1; cdr3_nt: TGTGCCAGCAGTGAAGGGCTAGTTCCAGAGACCCAGTACTTC; cdr3_aa: CASSEGLVPETQYF
cdr3_length: 14; d_call: NA; j_call: TRBJ1-2; clone_size: NA; v_call: TRBV4-1; cdr3_nt: TGCGCCAGCAGCCATATGTCCGACAGGATGGGCTACACCTTC; cdr3_aa: CASSHMSDRMGYTF
cdr3_length: 15; d_call: TRBD1; j_call: TRBJ2-3; clone_size: NA; v_call: TRBV9; cdr3_nt: TGTGCCAGCAGCGTACAGGGGGCGCACACAGATACGCAGTATTTT; cdr3_aa: CASSVQGAHTDTQYF
cdr3_length: 13; d_call: NA; j_call: TRBJ1-2; clone_size: NA; v_call: TRBV28; cdr3_nt: TGTGCCAGCACTCTTCAGGGAATCGGTGGCTACACCTTC; cdr3_aa: CASTLQGIGGYTF
cdr3_length: 14; d_call: NA; j_call: TRBJ1-6; clone_size: once; v_call: TRBV2; cdr3_nt: TGTGCCAGCAGTAACGGGGGGTTTAATTCACCCCTCCACTTT; cdr3_aa: CASSNGGFNSPLHF
cdr3_length: 14; d_call: NA; j_call: TRBJ1-1; clone_size: NA; v_call: TRBV10-2; cdr3_nt: TGCGCCAGCAGTGGTCCGAGCATCTACACTGAAGCTTTCTTT; cdr3_aa: CASSGPSIYTEAFF
cdr3_length: 16; d_call: TRBD2; j_call: TRBJ2-3; clone_size: NA; v_call: TRBV6-4; cdr3_nt: TGTGCCAGCAGTGACTCACTAGCGGGGAACACAGATACGCAGTATTTT; cdr3_aa: CASSDSLAGNTDTQYF
cdr3_length: 14; d_call: TRBD1; j_call: TRBJ2-1; clone_size: NA; v_call: TRBV19; cdr3_nt: TGTGCCAGTAGTATAACAGGGGGCTTAGGTGAGCAGTTCTTC; cdr3_aa: CASSITGGLGEQFF
cdr3_length: 16; d_call: NA; j_call: TRBJ2-5; clone_size: NA; v_call: TRBV11-3; cdr3_nt: TGTGCCAGCAGCTACCGGGGCGGGGGCCAGCAAGAGACCCAGTACTTC; cdr3_aa: CASSYRGGGQQETQYF
cdr3_length: 15; d_call: TRBD2; j_call: TRBJ2-4; clone_size: NA; v_call: TRBV2; cdr3_nt: TGTGCCAGCACGGTGCGGGGGGCGGGTAAAAACATTCAGTACTTC; cdr3_aa: CASTVRGAGKNIQYF
cdr3_length: 15; d_call: NA; j_call: TRBJ1-5; clone_size: NA; v_call: TRBV9; cdr3_nt: TGTGCCAGCAGCGGATACAGTACTAGCAATCAGCCCCAGCATTTT; cdr3_aa: CASSGYSTSNQPQHF
cdr3_length: 16; d_call: TRBD2; j_call: TRBJ2-3; clone_size: NA; v_call: TRBV4-2; cdr3_nt: TGTGCCAGCAGCCAAGATAATAGCGGGGGCACAGATACGCAGTATTTT; cdr3_aa: CASSQDNSGGTDTQYF
cdr3_length: 15; d_call: NA; j_call: TRBJ1-6; clone_size: once; v_call: TRBV11-2; cdr3_nt: TGTGCCAGCAGCTTAGTGGGGGCCGGGAATTCACCCCTCCACTTT; cdr3_aa: CASSLVGAGNSPLHF
cdr3_length: 17; d_call: TRBD1; j_call: TRBJ1-2; clone_size: NA; v_call: TRBV9; cdr3_nt: TGTGCCAGCAGCGTAGGACTAGGGGGCCGCACAGGGGATGGCTACACCTTC; cdr3_aa: CASSVGLGGRTGDGYTF
cdr3_length: 15; d_call: NA; j_call: TRBJ1-2; clone_size: NA; v_call: TRBV6-1; cdr3_nt: TGTGCCAGCAAAACTCCCGCCGGGACTGAATATGGCTACACCTTC; cdr3_aa: CASKTPAGTEYGYTF
cdr3_length: 16; d_call: NA; j_call: TRBJ2-2; clone_size: NA; v_call: TRBV5-1; cdr3_nt: TGCGCCAGCAACTTGGTGGGGGCTTCGAACACCGGGGAGCTGTTTTTT; cdr3_aa: CASNLVGASNTGELFF
cdr3_length: 14; d_call: TRBD1; j_call: TRBJ1-4; clone_size: NA; v_call: TRBV5-4; cdr3_nt: TGTGCCAGCAGCCAGGACAGGGGAAATGAAAAACTGTTTTTT; cdr3_aa: CASSQDRGNEKLFF
cdr3_length: 12; d_call: NA; j_call: TRBJ2-5; clone_size: NA; v_call: TRBV2; cdr3_nt: TGTGCCAGCAGTCCCCACAGGGAAACCCAGTACTTC; cdr3_aa: CASSPHRETQYF
cdr3_length: 17; d_call: TRBD2; j_call: TRBJ2-1; clone_size: NA; v_call: TRBV4-3; cdr3_nt: TGCGCCAGCAGCCAAGGGCTTGGGGAGCGGGGGTACAATGAGCAGTTCTTC; cdr3_aa: CASSQGLGERGYNEQFF
cdr3_length: 12; d_call: NA; j_call: TRBJ2-7; clone_size: NA; v_call: TRBV11-3; cdr3_nt: TGTGCCAGCAGCCCGTTAGGGGGCGAGCAGTACTTC; cdr3_aa: CASSPLGGEQYF
cdr3_length: 13; d_call: TRBD1; j_call: TRBJ2-7; clone_size: NA; v_call: TRBV25-1; cdr3_nt: TGTGCCAGCAGTACCGGGACAGTCTACGAGCAGTACTTC; cdr3_aa: CASSTGTVYEQYF
cdr3_length: 15; d_call: TRBD1; j_call: TRBJ2-3; clone_size: NA; v_call: TRBV7-8; cdr3_nt: TGTGCCAGCAGCCCGACAGGGCGGAGGACAGATACGCAGTATTTT; cdr3_aa: CASSPTGRRTDTQYF
cdr3_length: 18; d_call: TRBD2; j_call: TRBJ2-4; clone_size: few; v_call: TRBV5-1; cdr3_nt: TGCGCCAGCAGCTTGGGACTAGCGGGGGGGCGTTTGGGAAACATTCAGTACTTC; cdr3_aa: CASSLGLAGGRLGNIQYF
cdr3_length: 15; d_call: NA; j_call: TRBJ1-5; clone_size: NA; v_call: TRBV27; cdr3_nt: TGTGCCAGCAGTTTATCTGGCAGGGCGAATCAGCCCCAGCATTTT; cdr3_aa: CASSLSGRANQPQHF
cdr3_length: 14; d_call: TRBD1; j_call: TRBJ2-1; clone_size: NA; v_call: TRBV7-9; cdr3_nt: TGTGCCAGCAGCTTGGGACAGGGGAACAATGAGCAGTTCTTC; cdr3_aa: CASSLGQGNNEQFF